This T cell receptor beta chain stems from a study of cytomegalovirus exposure and HLA in healthy donors. CDR3 length equals 18 residues. The germline gives CDR1 GTSNPN, CDR2 SVGIG (reference sequence). V gave up 4 bases and J gave up 2 bases, with 26 bases separating them. This PCR relied on a set of 60 Vbeta primers and 13 Jbeta primers. Libraries were prepared by immunoSEQ multiplex PCR; TCRdb keeps only in-frame clonotypes and omits some of them. The sample consists of about 120,000 clones, around 77% of them appearing once. The material sequenced was PBMCs. This TCR was recovered from a man aged 18-30 years in good health and CMV-seropositive. This chain uses TRBV30 with TRBJ2-5, with D perhaps matching TRBD1 (8 bases). This CDR3 reads CAWNPPGGGTGLQETQYF. CDR3 nucleotides: TGTGCCTGGAACCCTCCGGGGGGTGGGACAGGCCTTCAAGAGACCCAGTACTTC.